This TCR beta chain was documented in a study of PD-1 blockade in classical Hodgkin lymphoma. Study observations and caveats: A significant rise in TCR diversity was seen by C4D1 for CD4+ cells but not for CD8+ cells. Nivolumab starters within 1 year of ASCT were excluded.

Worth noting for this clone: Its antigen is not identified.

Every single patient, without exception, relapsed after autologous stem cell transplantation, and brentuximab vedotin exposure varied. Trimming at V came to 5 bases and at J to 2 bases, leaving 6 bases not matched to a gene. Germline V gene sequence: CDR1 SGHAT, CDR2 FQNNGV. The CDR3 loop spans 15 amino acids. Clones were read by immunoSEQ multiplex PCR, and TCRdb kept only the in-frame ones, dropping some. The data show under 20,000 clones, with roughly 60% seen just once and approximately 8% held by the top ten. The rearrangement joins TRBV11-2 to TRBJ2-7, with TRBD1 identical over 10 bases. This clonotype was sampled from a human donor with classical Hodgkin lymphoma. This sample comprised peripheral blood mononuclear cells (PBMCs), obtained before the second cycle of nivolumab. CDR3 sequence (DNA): TGTGCCAGCAGCCCCTCCGGGACAGGGGCCTACGAGCAGTACTTC. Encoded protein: CASSPSGTGAYEQYF.